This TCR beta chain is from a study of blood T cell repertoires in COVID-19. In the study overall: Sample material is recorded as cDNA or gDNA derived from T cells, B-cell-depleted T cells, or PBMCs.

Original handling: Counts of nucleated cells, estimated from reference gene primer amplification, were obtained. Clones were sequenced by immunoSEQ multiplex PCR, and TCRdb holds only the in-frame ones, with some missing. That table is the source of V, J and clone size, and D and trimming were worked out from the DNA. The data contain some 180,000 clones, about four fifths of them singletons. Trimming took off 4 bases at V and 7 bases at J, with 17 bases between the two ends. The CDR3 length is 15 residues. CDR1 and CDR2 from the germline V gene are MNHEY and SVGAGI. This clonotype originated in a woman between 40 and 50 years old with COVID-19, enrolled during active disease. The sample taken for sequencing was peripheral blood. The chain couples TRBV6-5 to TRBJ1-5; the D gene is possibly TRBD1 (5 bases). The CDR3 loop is CASSSTAGANQPQHF. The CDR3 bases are TGTGCCAGCAGTTCCACCGCTGGGGCAAACCAGCCCCAGCATTTT.